The rows below give T cell receptor beta chains drawn from one sample of a study of blood T cell repertoires in COVID-19. Profiling relied on immunoSEQ multiplex PCR, and the TCRdb table lists in-frame clones only, not all of them. The sample has roughly 95,000 clones; about four fifths are singletons. Sequenced: peripheral blood. The receptors come from a man older than 75 with acute or convalescent COVID-19. CDR3s include the opening cysteine and the closing phenylalanine or tryptophan. The order of the fields is clone size, J gene, V gene, D gene, CDR3 DNA, CDR3 protein. D genes are given only for firm matches. Not all rows give a size; the values are once, few, many and, for expanded clones, a class.

>.|TRBJ2-7|TRBV7-6|TRBD1
TGTGCCAGCAGCGCGCAGGGGGATTCCTACGAGCAGTACTTC
CASSAQGDSYEQYF
>once|TRBJ2-7|TRBV24-1|.
TGTGCCACCAGTGATTCTACAGCCTACGAGCAGTACTTC
CATSDSTAYEQYF
>.|TRBJ1-1|TRBV4-1|.
TGCGCCAGCAGCCAAGATACCTCGAGGGACACTGAAGCTTTCTTT
CASSQDTSRDTEAFF
>once|TRBJ2-3|TRBV7-9|.
TGTGCCAGCAGCCGGGATGCATCAGATACGCAGTATTTT
CASSRDASDTQYF
>.|TRBJ1-1|TRBV25-1|.
TGTGCCAGCTCGGACATATTGAACACTGAAGCTTTCTTT
CASSDILNTEAFF
>.|TRBJ2-7|TRBV30|.
TGTGCCTGGAGTGGAAGGGAGGCCTACGAGCAGTACTTC
CAWSGREAYEQYF
>.|TRBJ2-3|TRBV11-2|TRBD2
TGTGCCAGCAGCTTAGACGAGGGGCTAGCGGGAAGGTATACGCAGTATTTT
CASSLDEGLAGRYTQYF
>few|TRBJ2-1|TRBV7-8|TRBD2
TGTGCCAGCAGCTCAGGGACTAGCATTTTTAATGAGCAGTTCTTC
CASSSGTSIFNEQFF
>once|TRBJ1-6|TRBV7-2|.
TGTGCCAGCAGCTTAGCACCAGGTCTGCAATTAAATTCACCCCTCCACTTT
CASSLAPGLQLNSPLHF
>few|TRBJ1-2|TRBV2|TRBD1
TGTGCCAGCGGTGATGACAGGGGAGATGGCTACACCTTC
CASGDDRGDGYTF
>once|TRBJ2-2|TRBV2|.
TGTGCCAGCAAGGACAGTGTGGTCACCGGGGAGCTGTTTTTT
CASKDSVVTGELFF
>once|TRBJ2-1|TRBV7-8|.
TGTGCCAGCAGCTTAGTCACAGGTCCCTACAATGAGCAGTTCTTC
CASSLVTGPYNEQFF
>few|TRBJ2-1|TRBV27|.
TGTGCCAGCAGTTTATGGGCGGGCTACAATGAGCAGTTCTTC
CASSLWAGYNEQFF
>.|TRBJ2-7|TRBV19|TRBD1
TGTGCCAGTAGTATCGACAGGGACCACGAGCAGTACTTC
CASSIDRDHEQYF
>.|TRBJ2-3|TRBV15|.
TGTGCCACCAGCTCTGGGTCGTTAGCAACAGATACGCAGTATTTT
CATSSGSLATDTQYF
>few|TRBJ1-5|TRBV7-9|.
TGTGCCAGCAGCTTAGAGGGGAACGCCCAGCATTTT
CASSLEGNAQHF
>.|TRBJ1-1|TRBV9|TRBD1
TGTGCCAGCAGCCTAAGACAGGGATCCTCTGAAGCTTTCTTT
CASSLRQGSSEAFF
>.|TRBJ2-2|TRBV5-4|.
TGTGCCAGCAGCCTGGTCCTCGGACAGCGATCGAACACCGGGGAGCTGTTTTTT
CASSLVLGQRSNTGELFF
>few|TRBJ2-7|TRBV5-5|.
TGTGCCAGCAGCTTCGCAGGGAAGGGCTACGAGCAGTACTTC
CASSFAGKGYEQYF
>.|TRBJ1-5|TRBV7-2|TRBD1
TGTGCCAGCACCCTGGGGACAGGGGGCACGAATCAGCCCCAGCATTTT
CASTLGTGGTNQPQHF
>.|TRBJ2-6|TRBV11-3|TRBD2
TGTGCCAGCAGCTTAGATAGGGCTAGCGGGACTGGGGCCAACGTCCTGACTTTC
CASSLDRASGTGANVLTF
>.|TRBJ1-4|TRBV11-3|TRBD1
TGTGCCAGCAGCTCCGAGGACAGGGAGAGTAGTGAAAAACTGTTTTTT
CASSSEDRESSEKLFF
>.|TRBJ1-4|TRBV6-5|.
TGTGCCAGCAGTCAAAGAGTCGACAGTGTCAAACTGTTTTTT
CASSQRVDSVKLFF
>.|TRBJ2-1|TRBV4-3|TRBD2
TGCGCCAGCAGCCAAGATTGGGGACTAGCGAGGGATGAGCAGTTCTTC
CASSQDWGLARDEQFF
>.|TRBJ2-1|TRBV6-4|TRBD2
TGTGCCAGCTCCCTACTTAGCGGGAGTAACAATGAGCAGTTCTTC
CASSLLSGSNNEQFF
>once|TRBJ2-1|TRBV6-5|TRBD2
TGTGCCAGCAGCTTACTAGCGGGGGCCGGGCATGAGCAGTTCTTC
CASSLLAGAGHEQFF
>.|TRBJ1-1|TRBV9|TRBD1
TGTGCCAGCAGCAGCGGCACCGGGACAGGGGGGACTGAAGCTTTCTTT
CASSSGTGTGGTEAFF
>.|TRBJ1-5|TRBV11-2|.
TGTGCCAGCAGCTTAACGAGGGGCAATCAGCCCCAGCATTTT
CASSLTRGNQPQHF
>.|TRBJ1-2|TRBV2|TRBD1
TGTGCCAGCAGTCCACTTGGGACAGGGGGTGGCTACACCTTC
CASSPLGTGGGYTF
>few|TRBJ2-7|TRBV6-5|TRBD2
TGTGCCACCTCCGGGACTAGCGGGAGGGTGCAGTACTTC
CATSGTSGRVQYF
>.|TRBJ1-2|TRBV12-3/TRBV12-4|.
TGTGCCAGCAGTTTTGGGGGGGCCTATGGCTACACCTTC
CASSFGGAYGYTF
>.|TRBJ1-2|TRBV28|TRBD1
TGTGCCAGCAGTTCCTCCGGGACAGTCGACTATGGCTACACCTTC
CASSSSGTVDYGYTF
>.|TRBJ2-7|TRBV28|.
TGTGCCAGCAGTTCCCTAGCACTCGAGCAGTACTTC
CASSSLALEQYF
>.|TRBJ2-1|TRBV19|TRBD2
TGTGCCAGTACCACGACTAGCGGGGTGAACAATGAGCAGTTCTTC
CASTTTSGVNNEQFF
>few|TRBJ1-1|TRBV6-1|.
TGTGCCAGCAGTGAAGGGACAGTGAACACTGAAGCTTTCTTT
CASSEGTVNTEAFF
>.|TRBJ2-7|TRBV5-1|.
TGCGCCAGCAGCTTCCCGACTCCGCGGAGTTACGAGCAGTACTTC
CASSFPTPRSYEQYF
>.|TRBJ1-3|TRBV11-2|TRBD1
TGTGCCAGCAGCTTATTCGCAGGACAGGGCTCGGGAAACACCATATATTTT
CASSLFAGQGSGNTIYF
>once|TRBJ2-1|TRBV3-1/TRBV3-2|TRBD2
TGTGCCAGCAGCCCGTCTTTCAGTCTAGCGGGAGGAGGGAATGAGCAGTTCTTC
CASSPSFSLAGGGNEQFF
>few|TRBJ1-2|TRBV12-3/TRBV12-4|TRBD1
TGTGCCAGCAACGGAGGACAGGGAAGTGGCTACACCTTC
CASNGGQGSGYTF
>.|TRBJ1-2|TRBV29-1|TRBD1
TGCAGCGCTGGACAGGGCCAGGGCTACACCTTC
CSAGQGQGYTF
>.|TRBJ2-7|TRBV7-9|TRBD1
TGTGCCAGCAGGGGGACAGGGGCCTCCTACGAGCAGTACTTC
CASRGTGASYEQYF
>once|TRBJ1-6|TRBV27|TRBD1
TGTGCCAGCAGTTACTCCGGGACAGATACCCTCCACTTT
CASSYSGTDTLHF
>once|TRBJ2-7|TRBV12-3/TRBV12-4|.
TGTGCCAGCAGCCCTGACTTCCTGTACGAGCAGTACTTC
CASSPDFLYEQYF
>.|TRBJ2-7|TRBV29-1|TRBD2
TGCAGCGTTGGACTAGCGACCGAGCAGTACTTC
CSVGLATEQYF
>.|TRBJ2-3|TRBV6-5|.
TGTGCCACCGGGGCGACGGGGGTTAGCACAGATACGCAGTATTTT
CATGATGVSTDTQYF
>.|TRBJ2-1|TRBV14|.
TGTGCCAGCAGCCAATCGAGGGGGGGCCTAGGCAATGAGCAGTTCTTC
CASSQSRGGLGNEQFF
>.|TRBJ1-2|TRBV6-5|.
TGTGCCATATTGCCCTCCACCTGGAGAGGCTACACCTTC
CAILPSTWRGYTF
>.|TRBJ1-4|TRBV3-1/TRBV3-2|TRBD1
TGTGCCAGCAGCCTTGCTTTAGGGACAGTTAATGAAAAACTGTTTTTT
CASSLALGTVNEKLFF
>.|TRBJ1-3|TRBV9|TRBD1
TGTGCCAGCAGCGTAGCTGGACAGGGGGTCGGAAACACCATATATTTT
CASSVAGQGVGNTIYF
>.|TRBJ2-2|TRBV7-2|.
TGTGCCAGCAGCTTGTCGAGTACGAACACCGGGGAGCTGTTTTTT
CASSLSSTNTGELFF
>once|TRBJ2-7|TRBV6-4|TRBD2
TGTGCCAGCAGTCCAAGCGGGAGGGCCCGCGAGCAGTACTTC
CASSPSGRAREQYF
>.|TRBJ2-1|TRBV6-5|.
TGTGCCAGCAGTTACAGGGGCGGCAATGAGCAGTTCTTC
CASSYRGGNEQFF
>once|TRBJ2-4|TRBV18|TRBD1
TGTGCCAGCTCACCCTACAGGGGGCAAAGCATTCAGTACTTC
CASSPYRGQSIQYF
>.|TRBJ1-2|TRBV7-2|.
TGTGCCAGCAGCTCCGCCTTCCCGGGGAACTATGGCTACACCTTC
CASSSAFPGNYGYTF
>.|TRBJ1-3|TRBV4-1|TRBD1
TGCGCCAGCAGCCAGGCCGGGACAGGGTTTGGAAACACCATATATTTT
CASSQAGTGFGNTIYF
>.|TRBJ1-5|TRBV19|TRBD1
TGTGCCACCTGGACAGGCATCAATCAGCCCCAGCATTTT
CATWTGINQPQHF
>few|TRBJ1-1|TRBV7-9|.
TGTGCCACCTATAGGGGGAACACTGAAGCTTTCTTT
CATYRGNTEAFF
>.|TRBJ2-6|TRBV19|TRBD1
TGTGCCAGTAGTCCTTGGGACAGGGGAATCGGGGCCAACGTCCTGACTTTC
CASSPWDRGIGANVLTF